The following is a T cell receptor beta chain sequence with its context. Its antigen is as yet unknown. Germline CDR1 reads LGHNA; CDR2 reads YNFKEQ. Trimming took 0 bases from V and 4 from J; bases not matched to a gene: 6. CDR3 length: 17 residues. Generated by immunoSEQ multiplex PCR, the TCRdb table keeps only in-frame clones and is missing some. The table shows approximately 150,000 clones, with more than 80% occurring only once. These data originate in a study of T cell responses to AZD1222 COVID-19 vaccine. The wider study: Second-dose groups at about 4 or about 12 weeks were pooled.

Study results and limitations: Repertoires in all cases were sampled only once the peak T cell response had passed.

This clonotype was obtained from an adult in good health. V usage is TRBV4-2 and J usage is TRBJ2-2, with 9 bases that match TRBD2. The sequences come from peripheral blood, collected on day 0 of AZD1222 vaccination. CDR3 residues: CASSQDWSGGFTGELFF. CDR3 bases: TGTGCCAGCAGCCAAGATTGGAGCGGGGGGTTCACCGGGGAGCTGTTTTTT.